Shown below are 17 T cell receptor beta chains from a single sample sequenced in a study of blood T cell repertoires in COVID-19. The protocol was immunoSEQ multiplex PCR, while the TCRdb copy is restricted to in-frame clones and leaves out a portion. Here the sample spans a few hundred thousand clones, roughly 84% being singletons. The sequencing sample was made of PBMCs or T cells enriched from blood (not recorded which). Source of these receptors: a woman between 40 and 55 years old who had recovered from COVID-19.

This CDR3 reads CSVEDPAGVAVGELFF. The DNA for the CDR3 is TGCAGCGTTGAAGATCCAGCGGGAGTAGCTGTCGGGGAGCTGTTTTTT. V gene TRBV29-1 combines with J gene TRBJ2-2, with 8 bases lining up with TRBD2. V was pared by 0 bases and J by 7 bases, with 10 bases of the junction left unmatched. This CDR3 is built from 16 residues. The germline V gene has CDR1 SQVTM and CDR2 ANQGSEA.

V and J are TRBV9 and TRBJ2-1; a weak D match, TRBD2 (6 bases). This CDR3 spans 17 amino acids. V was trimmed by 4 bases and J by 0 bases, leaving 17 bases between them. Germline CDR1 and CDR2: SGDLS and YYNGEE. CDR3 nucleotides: TGTGCCAGCAGCCCGATAACCGGAGGGAGCTCCTACAATGAGCAGTTCTTC. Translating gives CASSPITGGSSYNEQFF.

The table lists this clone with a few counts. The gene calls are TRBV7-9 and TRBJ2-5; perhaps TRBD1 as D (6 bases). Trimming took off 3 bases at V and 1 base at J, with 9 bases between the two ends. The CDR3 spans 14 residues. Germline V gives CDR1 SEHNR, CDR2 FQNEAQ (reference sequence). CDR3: CASSFLGAQETQYF. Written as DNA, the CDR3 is TGTGCCAGCAGCTTTTTGGGGGCCCAAGAGACCCAGTACTTC.

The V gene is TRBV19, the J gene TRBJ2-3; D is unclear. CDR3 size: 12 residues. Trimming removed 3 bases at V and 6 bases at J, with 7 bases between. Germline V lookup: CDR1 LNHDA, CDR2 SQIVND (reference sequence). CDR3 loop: CASSMAGDTQYF. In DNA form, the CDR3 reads TGTGCCAGTAGTATGGCAGGTGATACGCAGTATTTT.

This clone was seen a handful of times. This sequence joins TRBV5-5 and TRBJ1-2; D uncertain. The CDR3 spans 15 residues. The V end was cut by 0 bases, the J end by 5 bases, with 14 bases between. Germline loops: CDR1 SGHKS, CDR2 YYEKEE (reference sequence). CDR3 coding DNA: TGTGCCAGCAGCTTGGTTGCAGGATCCGAGTATGGCTACACCTTC. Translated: CASSLVAGSEYGYTF.

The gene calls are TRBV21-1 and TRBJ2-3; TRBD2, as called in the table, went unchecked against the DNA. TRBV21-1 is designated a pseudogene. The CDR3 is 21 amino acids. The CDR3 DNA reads TGTGCCAGCAGCAAAGAGGGGGGTTTGAAAACTAGCGGGAGTGATACAGATACGCAGTATTTT. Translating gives CASSKEGGLKTSGSDTDTQYF.

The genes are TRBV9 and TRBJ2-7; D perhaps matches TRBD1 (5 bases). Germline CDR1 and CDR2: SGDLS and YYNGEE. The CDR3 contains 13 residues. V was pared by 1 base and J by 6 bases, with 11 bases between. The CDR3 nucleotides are TGTGCCAGCAGCGTACTCTCTCAGGGCGAGCAGTACTTC. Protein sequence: CASSVLSQGEQYF.

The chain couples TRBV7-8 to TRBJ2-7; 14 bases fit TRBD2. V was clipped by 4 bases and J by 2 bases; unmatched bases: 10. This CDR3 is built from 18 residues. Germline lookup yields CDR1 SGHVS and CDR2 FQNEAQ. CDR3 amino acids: CASSSPPGLAGGTYEQYF. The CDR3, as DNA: TGTGCCAGCAGCTCCCCCCCTGGACTAGCGGGAGGAACCTACGAGCAGTACTTC.

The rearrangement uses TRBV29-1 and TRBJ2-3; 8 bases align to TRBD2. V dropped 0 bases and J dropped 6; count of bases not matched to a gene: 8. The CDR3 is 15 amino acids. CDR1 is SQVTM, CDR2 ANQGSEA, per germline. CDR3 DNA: TGCAGCGTTGAAGATCACGGGAGGGCGGGCGATACGCAGTATTTT. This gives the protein CSVEDHGRAGDTQYF.

The CDR3 coding sequence is TGTGCCAGTAGTACAAGACAGCCCCAAGAGACCCAGTACTTC. Amino acid sequence: CASSTRQPQETQYF. The chain joins TRBV19 to TRBJ2-5; possible D gene TRBD1, 5 bases. V shed 4 bases and J shed 1 base, with 10 bases lying between them. CDR3 length: 14 amino acids. Germline lookup yields CDR1 LNHDA and CDR2 SQIVND (reference sequence).

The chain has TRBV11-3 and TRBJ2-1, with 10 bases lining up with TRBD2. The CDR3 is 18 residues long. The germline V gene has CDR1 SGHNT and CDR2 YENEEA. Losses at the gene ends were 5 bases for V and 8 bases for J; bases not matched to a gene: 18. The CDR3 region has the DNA TGTGCCAGCAGCCCCATATTTAGTAGGCTAGCGGGAGCGTATGAGCAGTTCTTC. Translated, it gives CASSPIFSRLAGAYEQFF.

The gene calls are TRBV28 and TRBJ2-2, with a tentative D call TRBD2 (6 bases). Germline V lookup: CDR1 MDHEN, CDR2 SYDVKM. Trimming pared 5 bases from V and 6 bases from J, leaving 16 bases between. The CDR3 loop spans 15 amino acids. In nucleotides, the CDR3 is TGTGCCAGCAGTCTGGGAGGCAAACCAGCCGGGGAGCTGTTTTTT. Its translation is CASSLGGKPAGELFF.

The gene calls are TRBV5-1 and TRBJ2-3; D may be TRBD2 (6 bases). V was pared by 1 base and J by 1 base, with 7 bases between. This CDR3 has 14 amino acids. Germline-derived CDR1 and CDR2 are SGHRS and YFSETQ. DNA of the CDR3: TGCGCCAGCAGCTTGATAGCGGGCACAGATACGCAGTATTTT. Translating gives CASSLIAGTDTQYF.

CDR3 sequence: CASSHGTRTASYEQYF. Here the CDR3 DNA reads TGTGCCAGCAGCCACGGAACCCGGACAGCCTCCTACGAGCAGTACTTC. This chain uses TRBV4-2 with TRBJ2-7; a weak D match, TRBD1 (6 bases). CDR1 and CDR2 from the germline V gene are LGHNA and YNFKEQ. The CDR3 is made up of 16 amino acids. Trimming shortened V by 3 bases and J by 0 bases, and 15 bases separated the two germline ends.

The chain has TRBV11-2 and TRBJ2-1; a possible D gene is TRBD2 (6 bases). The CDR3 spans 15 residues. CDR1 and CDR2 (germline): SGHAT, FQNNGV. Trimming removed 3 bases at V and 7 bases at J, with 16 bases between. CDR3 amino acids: CASSFNRDLHNEQFF. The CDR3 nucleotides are TGTGCCAGCAGCTTCAACCGGGACTTGCATAATGAGCAGTTCTTC.

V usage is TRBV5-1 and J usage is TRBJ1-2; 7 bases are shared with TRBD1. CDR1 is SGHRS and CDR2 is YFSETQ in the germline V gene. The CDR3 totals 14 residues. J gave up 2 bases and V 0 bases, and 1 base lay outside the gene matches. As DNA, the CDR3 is TGCGCCAGCAGCTTGGGGGGACAGAACTATGGCTACACCTTC. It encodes CASSLGGQNYGYTF.

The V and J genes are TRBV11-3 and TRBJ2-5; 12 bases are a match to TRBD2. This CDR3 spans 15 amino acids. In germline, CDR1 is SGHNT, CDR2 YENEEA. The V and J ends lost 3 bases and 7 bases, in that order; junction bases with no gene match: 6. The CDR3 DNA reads TGTGCCAGCAGCTTTGCTAGCGGGAGGGTCGGGACCCAGTACTTC. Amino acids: CASSFASGRVGTQYF.